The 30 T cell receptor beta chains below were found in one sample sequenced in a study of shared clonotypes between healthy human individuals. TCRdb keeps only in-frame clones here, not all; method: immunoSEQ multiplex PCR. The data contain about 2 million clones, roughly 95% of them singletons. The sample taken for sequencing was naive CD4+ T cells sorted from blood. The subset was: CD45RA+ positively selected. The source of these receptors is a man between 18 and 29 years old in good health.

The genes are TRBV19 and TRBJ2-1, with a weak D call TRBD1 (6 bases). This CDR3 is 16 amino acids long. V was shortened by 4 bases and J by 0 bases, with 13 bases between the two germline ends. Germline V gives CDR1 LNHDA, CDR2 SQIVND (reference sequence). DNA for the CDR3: TGTGCCAGTAGTACAGGGGACATCAGCTCCTACAATGAGCAGTTCTTC. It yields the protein CASSTGDISSYNEQFF.

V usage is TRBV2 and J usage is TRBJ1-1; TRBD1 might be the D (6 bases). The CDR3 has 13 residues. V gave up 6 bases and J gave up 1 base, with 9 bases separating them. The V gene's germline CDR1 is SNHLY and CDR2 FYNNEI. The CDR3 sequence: CASRADRNTEAFF. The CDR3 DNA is TGTGCCAGCAGAGCGGACAGGAACACTGAAGCTTTCTTT.

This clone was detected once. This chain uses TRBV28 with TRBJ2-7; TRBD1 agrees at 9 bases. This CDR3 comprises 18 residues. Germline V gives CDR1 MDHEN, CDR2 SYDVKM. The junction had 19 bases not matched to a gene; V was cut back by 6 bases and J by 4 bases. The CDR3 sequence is CASRHDTGGAGPPYEQYF. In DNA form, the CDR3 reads TGTGCCAGCAGACATGATACAGGGGGCGCGGGGCCCCCTTACGAGCAGTACTTC.

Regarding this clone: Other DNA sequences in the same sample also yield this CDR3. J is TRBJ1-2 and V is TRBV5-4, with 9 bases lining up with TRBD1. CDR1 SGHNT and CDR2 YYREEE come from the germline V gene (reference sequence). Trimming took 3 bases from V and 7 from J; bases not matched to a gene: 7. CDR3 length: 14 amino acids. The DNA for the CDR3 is TGTGCCAGCAGCTCTCCGGGACAGGGACTTGGCTACACCTTC. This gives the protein CASSSPGQGLGYTF.

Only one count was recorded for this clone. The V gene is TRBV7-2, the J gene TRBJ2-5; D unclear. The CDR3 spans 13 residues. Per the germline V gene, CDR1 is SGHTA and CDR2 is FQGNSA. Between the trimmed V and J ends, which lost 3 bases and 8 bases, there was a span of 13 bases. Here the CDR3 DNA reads TGTGCCAGCAGCTTTCCCGGATCCATTACCCAGTACTTC. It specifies CASSFPGSITQYF.

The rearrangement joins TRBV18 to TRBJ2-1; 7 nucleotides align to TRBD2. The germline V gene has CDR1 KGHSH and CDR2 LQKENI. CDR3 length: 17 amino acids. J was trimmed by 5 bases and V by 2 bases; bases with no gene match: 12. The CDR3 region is CASSPVRGGWTNNEQFF. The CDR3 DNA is TGTGCCAGCTCACCAGTAAGGGGAGGGTGGACCAACAATGAGCAGTTCTTC.

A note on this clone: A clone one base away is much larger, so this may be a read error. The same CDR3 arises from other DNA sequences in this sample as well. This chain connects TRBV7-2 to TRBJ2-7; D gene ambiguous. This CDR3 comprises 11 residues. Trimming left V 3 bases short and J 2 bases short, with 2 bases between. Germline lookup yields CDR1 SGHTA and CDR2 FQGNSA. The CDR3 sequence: CASSFAYEQYF. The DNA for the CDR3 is TGTGCCAGCAGCTTCGCCTACGAGCAGTACTTC. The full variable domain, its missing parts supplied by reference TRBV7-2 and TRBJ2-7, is GAGVSQSPSNKVTEKGKDVELRCDPISGHTALYWYRQSLGQGLEFLIYFQGNSAPDKSGLPSDRFSAERTGGSVSTLTIQRTQQEDSAVYLCASSFAYEQYFGPGTRLTVT.

As DNA, the CDR3 is TGTGCCAGCAGTTCCTTAGGGACAGGCCTCTCCTACGAGCAGTACTTC. Translated, it gives CASSSLGTGLSYEQYF. J is TRBJ2-7 and V is TRBV6-6, with 8 bases identical to TRBD1. Germline V CDR1 and CDR2: MNHNY, SVGAGI (reference sequence). J lost 0 bases, V lost 4 bases, and 8 bases had no gene match. This CDR3 has 16 amino acids.

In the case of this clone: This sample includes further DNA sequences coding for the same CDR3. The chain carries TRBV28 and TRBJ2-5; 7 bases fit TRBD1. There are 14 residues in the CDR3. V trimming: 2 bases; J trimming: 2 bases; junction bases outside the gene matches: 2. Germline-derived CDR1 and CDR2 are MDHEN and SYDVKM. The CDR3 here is CASSLAGGQETQYF. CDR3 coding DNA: TGTGCCAGCAGTTTAGCAGGGGGACAAGAGACCCAGTACTTC. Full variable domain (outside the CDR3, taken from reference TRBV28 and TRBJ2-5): DVKVTQSSRYLVKRTGEKVFLECVQDMDHENMFWYRQDPGLGLRLIYFSYDVKMKEKGDIPEGYSVSREKKERFSLILESASTNQTSMYLCASSLAGGQETQYFGPGTRLLVL.

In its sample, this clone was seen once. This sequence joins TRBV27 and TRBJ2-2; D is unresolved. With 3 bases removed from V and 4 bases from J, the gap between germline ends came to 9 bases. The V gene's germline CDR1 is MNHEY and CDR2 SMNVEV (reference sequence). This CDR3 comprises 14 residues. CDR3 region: CASSFRSITGELFF. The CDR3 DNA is TGTGCCAGCAGTTTTAGGAGCATCACCGGGGAGCTGTTTTTT.

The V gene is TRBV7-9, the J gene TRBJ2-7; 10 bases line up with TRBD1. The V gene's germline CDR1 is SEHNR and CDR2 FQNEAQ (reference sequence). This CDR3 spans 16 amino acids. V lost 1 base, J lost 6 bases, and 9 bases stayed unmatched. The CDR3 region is CASSLDLGQGNREQYF. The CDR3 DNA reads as TGTGCCAGCAGCTTAGATTTGGGACAGGGGAACCGCGAGCAGTACTTC.

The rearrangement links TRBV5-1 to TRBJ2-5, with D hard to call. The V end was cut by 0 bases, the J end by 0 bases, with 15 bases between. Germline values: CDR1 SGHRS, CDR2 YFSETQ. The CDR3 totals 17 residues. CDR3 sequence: CASSLGAVGRYQETQYF. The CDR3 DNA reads TGCGCCAGCAGCTTGGGGGCTGTAGGACGGTACCAAGAGACCCAGTACTTC.

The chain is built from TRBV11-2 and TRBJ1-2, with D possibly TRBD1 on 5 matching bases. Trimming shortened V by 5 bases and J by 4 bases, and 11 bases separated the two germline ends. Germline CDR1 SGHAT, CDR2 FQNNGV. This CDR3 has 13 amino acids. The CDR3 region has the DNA TGTGCCAGCAGCCCGACAGCCCCCTATGGCTACACCTTC. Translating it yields CASSPTAPYGYTF.

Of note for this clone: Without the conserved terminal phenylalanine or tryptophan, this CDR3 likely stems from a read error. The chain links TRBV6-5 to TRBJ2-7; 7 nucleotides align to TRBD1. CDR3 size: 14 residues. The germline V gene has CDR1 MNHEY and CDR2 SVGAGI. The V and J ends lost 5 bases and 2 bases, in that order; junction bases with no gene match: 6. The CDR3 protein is CASSNPGTAYEQYL. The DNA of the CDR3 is TGTGCCAGCAGTAACCCCGGGACAGCCTACGAGCAGTACCTC.

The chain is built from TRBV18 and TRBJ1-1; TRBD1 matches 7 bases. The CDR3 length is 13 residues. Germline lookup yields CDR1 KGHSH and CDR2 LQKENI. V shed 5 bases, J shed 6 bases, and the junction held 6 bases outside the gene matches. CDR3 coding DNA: TGTGCCAGCTCATCGGGACAGTTAGCTGAAGCTTTCTTT. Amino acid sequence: CASSSGQLAEAFF.

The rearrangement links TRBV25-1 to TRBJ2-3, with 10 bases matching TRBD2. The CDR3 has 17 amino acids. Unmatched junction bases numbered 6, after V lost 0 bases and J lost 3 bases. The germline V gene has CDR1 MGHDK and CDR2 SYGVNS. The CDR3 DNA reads TGTGCCAGCAGTGAATACTCTAGCGGGAGTGGGACAGATACGCAGTATTTT. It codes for CASSEYSSGSGTDTQYF.

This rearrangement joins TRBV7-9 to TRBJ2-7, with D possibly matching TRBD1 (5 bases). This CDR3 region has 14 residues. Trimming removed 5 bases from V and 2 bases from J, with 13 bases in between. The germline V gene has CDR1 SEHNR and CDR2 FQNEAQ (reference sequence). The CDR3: CASSPRDFTYEQYF. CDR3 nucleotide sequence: TGTGCCAGCAGCCCCAGGGATTTCACCTACGAGCAGTACTTC. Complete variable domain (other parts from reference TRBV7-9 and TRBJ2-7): DTGVSQNPRHKITKRGQNVTFRCDPISEHNRLYWYRQTLGQGPEFLTYFQNEAQLEKSRLLSDRFSAERPKGSFSTLEIQRTEQGDSAMYLCASSPRDFTYEQYFGPGTRLTVT.

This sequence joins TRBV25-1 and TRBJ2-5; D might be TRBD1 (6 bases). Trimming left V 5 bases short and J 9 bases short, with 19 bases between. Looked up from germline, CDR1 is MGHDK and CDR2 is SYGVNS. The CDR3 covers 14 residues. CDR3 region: CASSIPQGFGPQYF. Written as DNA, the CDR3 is TGTGCCAGCAGTATTCCGCAGGGGTTTGGTCCCCAGTACTTC.

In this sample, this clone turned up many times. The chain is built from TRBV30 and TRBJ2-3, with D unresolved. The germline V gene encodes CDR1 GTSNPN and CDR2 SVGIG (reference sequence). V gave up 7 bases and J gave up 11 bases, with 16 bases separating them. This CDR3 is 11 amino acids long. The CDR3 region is CASSLGRMQYF. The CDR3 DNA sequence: TGTGCCTCCTCACTTGGGCGGATGCAGTATTTT.

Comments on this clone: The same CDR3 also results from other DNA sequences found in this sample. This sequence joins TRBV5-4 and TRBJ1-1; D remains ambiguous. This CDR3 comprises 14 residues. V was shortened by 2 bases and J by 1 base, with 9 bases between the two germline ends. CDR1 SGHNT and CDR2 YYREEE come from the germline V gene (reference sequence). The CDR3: CASSLGLTNTEAFF. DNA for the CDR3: TGTGCCAGCAGCTTAGGACTGACGAACACTGAAGCTTTCTTT.

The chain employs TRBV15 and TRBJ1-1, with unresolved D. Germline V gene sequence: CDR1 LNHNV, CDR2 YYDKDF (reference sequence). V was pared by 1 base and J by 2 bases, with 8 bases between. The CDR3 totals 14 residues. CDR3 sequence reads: CATSRVGSNTEAFF. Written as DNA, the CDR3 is TGTGCCACCAGCAGAGTGGGATCCAACACTGAAGCTTTCTTT. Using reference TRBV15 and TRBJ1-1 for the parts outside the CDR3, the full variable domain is DAMVIQNPRYQVTQFGKPVTLSCSQTLNHNVMYWYQQKSSQAPKLLFHYYDKDFNNEADTPDNFQSRRPNTSFCFLDIRSPGLGDTAMYLCATSRVGSNTEAFFGQGTRLTVV.

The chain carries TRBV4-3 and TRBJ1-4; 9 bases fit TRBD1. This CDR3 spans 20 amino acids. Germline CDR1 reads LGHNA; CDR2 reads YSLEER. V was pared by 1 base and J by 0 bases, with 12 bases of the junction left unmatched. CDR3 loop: CASSQGFRDRERATNEKLFF. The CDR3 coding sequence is TGCGCCAGCAGCCAAGGATTCCGGGACAGGGAAAGGGCAACTAATGAAAAACTGTTTTTT.

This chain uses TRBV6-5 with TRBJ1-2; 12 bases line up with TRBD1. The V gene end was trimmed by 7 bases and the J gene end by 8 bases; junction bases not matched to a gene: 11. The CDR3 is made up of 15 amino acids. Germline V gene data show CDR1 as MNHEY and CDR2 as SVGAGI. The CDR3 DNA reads TGTGCCAGCACCAGAGGGGGACAGGGGGCGCAGGGCTACACCTTC. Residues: CASTRGGQGAQGYTF.

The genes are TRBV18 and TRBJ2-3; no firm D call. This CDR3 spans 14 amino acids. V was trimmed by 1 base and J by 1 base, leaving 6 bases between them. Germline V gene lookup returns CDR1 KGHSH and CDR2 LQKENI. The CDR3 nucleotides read TGTGCCAGCTCACCACGGAAAGGCACAGATACGCAGTATTTT. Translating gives CASSPRKGTDTQYF.

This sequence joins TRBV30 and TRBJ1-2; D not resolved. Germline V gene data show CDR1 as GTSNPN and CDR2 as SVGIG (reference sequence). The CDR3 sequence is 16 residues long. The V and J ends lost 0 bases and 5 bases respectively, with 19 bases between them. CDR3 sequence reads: CAWSVQQRLSWYGYTF. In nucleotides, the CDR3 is TGTGCCTGGAGTGTACAGCAAAGGTTGAGTTGGTATGGCTACACCTTC.

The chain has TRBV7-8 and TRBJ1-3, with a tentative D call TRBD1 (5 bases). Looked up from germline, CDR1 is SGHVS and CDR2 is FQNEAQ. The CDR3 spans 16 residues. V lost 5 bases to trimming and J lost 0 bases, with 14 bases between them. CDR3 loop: CASSLGAVSSGNTIYF. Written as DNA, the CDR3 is TGTGCCAGCAGCCTAGGGGCGGTGAGCTCTGGAAACACCATATATTTT.

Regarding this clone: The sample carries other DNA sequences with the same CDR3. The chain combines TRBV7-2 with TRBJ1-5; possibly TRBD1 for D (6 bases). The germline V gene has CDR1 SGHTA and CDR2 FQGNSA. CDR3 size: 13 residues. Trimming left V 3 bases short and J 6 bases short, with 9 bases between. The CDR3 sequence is CASSFTGSQPQHF. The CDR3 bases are TGTGCCAGCAGCTTTACAGGGAGTCAGCCCCAGCATTTT. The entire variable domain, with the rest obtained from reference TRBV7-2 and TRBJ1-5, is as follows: GAGVSQSPSNKVTEKGKDVELRCDPISGHTALYWYRQSLGQGLEFLIYFQGNSAPDKSGLPSDRFSAERTGGSVSTLTIQRTQQEDSAVYLCASSFTGSQPQHFGDGTRLSIL.

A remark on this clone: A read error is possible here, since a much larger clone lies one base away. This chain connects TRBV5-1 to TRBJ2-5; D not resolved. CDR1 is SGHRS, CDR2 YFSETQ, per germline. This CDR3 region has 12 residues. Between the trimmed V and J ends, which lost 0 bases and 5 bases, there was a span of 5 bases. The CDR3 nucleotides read TGCGCCAGCAGCTTGGCCGCGGAGACCCAGTACTTC. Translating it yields CASSLAAETQYF.

The CDR3 loop reads CASSLGSREGGYTF. The CDR3, as DNA: TGTGCCAGCAGCTTAGGGAGCAGGGAGGGTGGCTACACCTTC. J is TRBJ1-2 and V is TRBV7-8; the D gene is possibly TRBD1 (5 bases). CDR3 length equals 14 residues. Per the germline V gene, CDR1 is SGHVS and CDR2 is FQNEAQ. V lost 1 base and J 7 bases, leaving 13 bases between the germline ends.

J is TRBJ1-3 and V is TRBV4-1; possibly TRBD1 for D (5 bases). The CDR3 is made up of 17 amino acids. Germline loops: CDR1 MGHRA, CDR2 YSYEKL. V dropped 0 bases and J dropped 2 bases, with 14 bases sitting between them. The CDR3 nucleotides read TGCGCCAGCAGCCAAGAATCAGACAGTCGGCCTGGAAACACCATATATTTT. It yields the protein CASSQESDSRPGNTIYF.